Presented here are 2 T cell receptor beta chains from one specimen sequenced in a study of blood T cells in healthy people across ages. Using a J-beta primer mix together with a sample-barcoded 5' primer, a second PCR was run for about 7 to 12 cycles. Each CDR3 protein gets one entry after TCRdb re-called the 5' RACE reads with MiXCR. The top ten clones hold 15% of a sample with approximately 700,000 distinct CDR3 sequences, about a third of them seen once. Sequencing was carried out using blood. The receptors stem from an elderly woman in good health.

CDR3 in amino acids: CASSQVARGWSGGGSYNEQFF. The CDR3 nucleotides are TGTGCCAGCAGCCAAGTTGCTAGAGGGTGGAGCGGGGGGGGCTCCTACAATGAGCAGTTCTTC. The chain uses TRBV4-2 and TRBJ2-1; 10 nucleotides line up with TRBD2. CDR1 and CDR2 from the germline V gene are LGHNA and YNFKEQ. CDR3 length: 21 amino acids. V lost 1 base to trimming and J lost 0 bases; unmatched junction nucleotides: 15.

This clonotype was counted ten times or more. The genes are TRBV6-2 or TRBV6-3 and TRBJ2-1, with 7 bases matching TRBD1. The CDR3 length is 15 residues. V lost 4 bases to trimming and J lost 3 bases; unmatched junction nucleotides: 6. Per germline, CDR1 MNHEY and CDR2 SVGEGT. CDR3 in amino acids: CASSSETGYYNEQFF. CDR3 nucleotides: TGTGCCAGCAGTTCTGAGACAGGGTACTACAATGAGCAGTTCTTC.